This T cell receptor beta chain was recovered during a study of blood T cell repertoires in COVID-19. Study-level information: Samples of COVID-19 (acute and convalescent) were obtained from the United States, Italy and Spain. PBMCs, B-cell-depleted T cells, or T cells were the source of the cDNA or gDNA that made up the material.

The authors' processing: Reference gene primers were amplified, and this amplification served to estimate nucleated cell counts. Sequencing used immunoSEQ multiplex PCR; TCRdb keeps in-frame clones, though not all of them. V, J and clone size are taken as reported in that table, and D and trimming were inferred from the DNA itself. Among 200,000 or so clones, 80% to 85% were seen once, and the ten largest hold 4.5% to 5.5%. This clone was detected a few times. The CDR3 totals 12 residues. Germline CDR1 reads SEHNR; CDR2 reads FQNEAQ (reference sequence). V was shortened by 5 bases and J by 4 bases, with 9 bases between the two germline ends.

The material sequenced was peripheral blood. This receptor was obtained from a woman under 40 with acute or convalescent COVID-19. The rearrangement uses TRBV7-9 and TRBJ2-7, with TRBD1 as a possible D gene (6 bases). CDR3 DNA: TGTGCCAGCAGCCAGACAGGTTACGAGCAGTACTTC. Its translation: CASSQTGYEQYF.